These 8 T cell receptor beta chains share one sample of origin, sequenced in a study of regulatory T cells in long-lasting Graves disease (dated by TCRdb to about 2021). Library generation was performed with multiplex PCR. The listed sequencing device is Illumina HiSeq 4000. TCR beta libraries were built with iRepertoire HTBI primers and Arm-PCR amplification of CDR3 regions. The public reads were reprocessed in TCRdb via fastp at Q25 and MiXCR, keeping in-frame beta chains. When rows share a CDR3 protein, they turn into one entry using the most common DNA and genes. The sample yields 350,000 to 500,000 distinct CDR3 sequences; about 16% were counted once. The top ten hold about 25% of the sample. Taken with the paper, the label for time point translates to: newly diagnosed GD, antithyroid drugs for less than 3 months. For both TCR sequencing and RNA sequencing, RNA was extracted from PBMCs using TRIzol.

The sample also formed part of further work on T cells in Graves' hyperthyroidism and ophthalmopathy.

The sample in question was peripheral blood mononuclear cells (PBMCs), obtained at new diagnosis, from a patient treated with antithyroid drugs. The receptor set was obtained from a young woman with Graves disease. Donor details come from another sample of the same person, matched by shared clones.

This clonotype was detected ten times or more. CDR3 region: CASSYSSGTGPYEQYF. In DNA, the CDR3 is TGTGCCAGCAGTTACTCGAGCGGGACGGGCCCCTACGAGCAGTACTTC. The chain employs TRBV6-5 and TRBJ2-7; 7 nucleotides match TRBD2. This CDR3 contains 16 residues. Losses at the gene ends were 0 bases for V and 2 bases for J; bases not matched to a gene: 7. CDR1 is MNHEY, CDR2 SVGAGI, per germline.

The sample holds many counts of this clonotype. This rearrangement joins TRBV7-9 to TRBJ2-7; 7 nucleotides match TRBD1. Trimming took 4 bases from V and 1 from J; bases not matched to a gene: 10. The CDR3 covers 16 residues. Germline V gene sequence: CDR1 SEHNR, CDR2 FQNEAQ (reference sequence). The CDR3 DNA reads TGTGCCAGCAGCTCCCACGACAGGGCCCCTTCCTACGAGCAGTACTTC. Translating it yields CASSSHDRAPSYEQYF.

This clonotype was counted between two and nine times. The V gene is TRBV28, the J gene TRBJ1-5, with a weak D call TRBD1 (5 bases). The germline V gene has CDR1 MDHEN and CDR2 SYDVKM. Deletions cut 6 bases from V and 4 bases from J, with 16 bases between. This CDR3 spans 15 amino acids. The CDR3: CASSQGLNRNQPQHF. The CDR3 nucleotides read TGTGCCAGCAGCCAGGGTCTCAATAGGAATCAGCCCCAGCATTTT.

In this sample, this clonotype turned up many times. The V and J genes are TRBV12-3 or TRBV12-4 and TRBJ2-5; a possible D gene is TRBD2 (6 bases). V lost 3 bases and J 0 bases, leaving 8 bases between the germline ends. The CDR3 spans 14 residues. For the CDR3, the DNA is TGTGCCAGCAGTTTCGGAGGGCACCAAGAGACCCAGTACTTC. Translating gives CASSFGGHQETQYF.

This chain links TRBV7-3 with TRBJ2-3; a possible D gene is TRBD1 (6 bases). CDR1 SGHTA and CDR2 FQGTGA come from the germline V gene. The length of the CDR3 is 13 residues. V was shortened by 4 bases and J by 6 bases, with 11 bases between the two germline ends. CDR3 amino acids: CASSSTGGDTQYF. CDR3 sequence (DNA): TGTGCCAGCAGCTCGACAGGCGGGGATACGCAGTATTTT.

The CDR3 region has the DNA TGCAGTGCTAATCGCCTTCGCACTGAAGCTTTCTTT. It specifies CSANRLRTEAFF. This rearrangement joins TRBV20-1 to TRBJ1-1; D not resolved. Germline CDR1 and CDR2: DFQATT and SNEGSKA (reference sequence). The germline V and J ends were trimmed by 4 bases and 4 bases, with 10 bases remaining between them. The CDR3 length is 12 residues.

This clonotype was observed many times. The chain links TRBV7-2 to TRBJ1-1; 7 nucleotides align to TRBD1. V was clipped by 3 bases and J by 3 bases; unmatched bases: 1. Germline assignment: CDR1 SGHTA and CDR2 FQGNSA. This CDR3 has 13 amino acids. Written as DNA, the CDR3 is TGTGCCAGCAGCTTGGACAGGTACACTGAAGCTTTCTTT. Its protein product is CASSLDRYTEAFF.

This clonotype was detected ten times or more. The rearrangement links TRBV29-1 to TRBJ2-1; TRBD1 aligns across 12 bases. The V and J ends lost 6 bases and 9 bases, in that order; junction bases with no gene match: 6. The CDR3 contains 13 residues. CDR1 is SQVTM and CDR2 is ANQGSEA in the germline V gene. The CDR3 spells CSVAGTGGGEQFF. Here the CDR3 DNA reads TGCAGCGTGGCCGGGACAGGGGGCGGTGAGCAGTTCTTC.